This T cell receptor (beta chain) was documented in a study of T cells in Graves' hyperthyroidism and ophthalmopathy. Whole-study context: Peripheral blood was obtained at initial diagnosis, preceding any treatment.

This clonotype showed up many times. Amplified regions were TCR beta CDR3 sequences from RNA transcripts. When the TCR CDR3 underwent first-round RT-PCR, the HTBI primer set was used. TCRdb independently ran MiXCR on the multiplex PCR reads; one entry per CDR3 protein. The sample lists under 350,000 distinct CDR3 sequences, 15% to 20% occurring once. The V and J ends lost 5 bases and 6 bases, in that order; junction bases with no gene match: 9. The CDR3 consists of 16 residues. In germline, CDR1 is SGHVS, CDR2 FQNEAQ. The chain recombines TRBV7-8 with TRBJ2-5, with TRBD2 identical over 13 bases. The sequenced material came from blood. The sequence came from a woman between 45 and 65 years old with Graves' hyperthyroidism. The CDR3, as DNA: TGTGCCAGCAGCGAAACTAGCGGGGGGGCCACGAAGACCCAGTACTTC. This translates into CASSETSGGATKTQYF.